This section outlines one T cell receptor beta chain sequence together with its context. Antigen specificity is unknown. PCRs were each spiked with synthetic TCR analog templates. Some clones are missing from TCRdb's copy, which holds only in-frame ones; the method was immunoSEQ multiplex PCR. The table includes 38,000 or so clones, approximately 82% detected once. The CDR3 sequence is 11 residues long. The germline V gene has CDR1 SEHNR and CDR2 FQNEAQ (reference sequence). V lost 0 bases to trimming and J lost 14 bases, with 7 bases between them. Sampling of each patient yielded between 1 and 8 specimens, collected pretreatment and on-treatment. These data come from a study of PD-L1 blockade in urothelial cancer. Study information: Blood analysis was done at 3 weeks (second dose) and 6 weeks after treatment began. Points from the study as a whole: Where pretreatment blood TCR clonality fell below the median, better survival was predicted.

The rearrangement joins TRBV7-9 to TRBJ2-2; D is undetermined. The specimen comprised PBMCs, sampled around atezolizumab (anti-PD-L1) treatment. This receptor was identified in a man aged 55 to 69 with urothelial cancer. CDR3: CASSLAQALFF. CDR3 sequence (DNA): TGTGCCAGCAGCTTAGCCCAGGCCCTGTTTTTT.